These 19 T cell receptor beta chains originate from one sample sequenced in a study of T cell clones after liver transplantation. Libraries were prepared by immunoSEQ multiplex PCR; TCRdb keeps only in-frame clonotypes and omits some of them. The repertoire holds 12,000 to 15,000 clones, with more than 65% as singletons. Specimen: CD8+ T cells from blood, collected approximately 43 months after liver transplant. Every receptor here comes from a human patient who received a liver transplant. Some T cells may possibly be graft donor cells.

The rearrangement uses TRBV18 and TRBJ2-5; no clear D gene. Germline CDR1 KGHSH, CDR2 LQKENI. The CDR3 extends over 12 amino acids. With 3 bases removed from V and 4 bases from J, the gap between germline ends came to 6 bases. CDR3 nucleotide sequence: TGTGCCAGCTCACCGGGTGGAGAGACCCAGTACTTC. Protein product: CASSPGGETQYF.

The rearrangement links TRBV19 to TRBJ1-1; D remains unclear. Deletions cut 5 bases from V and 4 bases from J, with 17 bases between. CDR1 is LNHDA and CDR2 is SQIVND in the germline V gene (reference sequence). This CDR3 comprises 15 residues. CDR3 region: CASSPYSVGGTEAFF. The DNA of the CDR3 is TGTGCCAGTAGTCCTTATTCCGTAGGAGGCACTGAAGCTTTCTTT.

This clone was recorded only once. The rearrangement joins TRBV30 to TRBJ1-1; D unclear. Trimming cost V 2 bases and J 0 bases, with 4 bases left between them. The germline CDR1 and CDR2 sequences are GTSNPN and SVGIG (reference sequence). The CDR3 totals 12 residues. CDR3 nucleotide sequence: TGTGCCTGGAGTCCAATGAACACTGAAGCTTTCTTT. This sequence encodes CAWSPMNTEAFF.

The genes are TRBV14 and TRBJ2-5, with D uncertain. V was shortened by 4 bases and J by 3 bases, with 12 bases between the two germline ends. This CDR3 is 14 amino acids long. Germline values: CDR1 SGHDN, CDR2 FVKESK. CDR3: CASSPPLKEETQYF. The CDR3 coding sequence is TGTGCCAGCAGCCCTCCCCTCAAGGAAGAGACCCAGTACTTC.

The rearrangement uses TRBV13 and TRBJ1-3, with D uncertain. CDR3 size: 16 residues. The V end lost 5 bases, the J end lost 5 bases, and 19 bases lay between the germline ends. CDR1 and CDR2 from the germline V gene are PRHDT and FYEKMQ (reference sequence). CDR3 nucleotides: TGTGCCAGCAGCCAAGCAGAGGGTCCGAAGAGAAACACCATATATTTT. Protein sequence: CASSQAEGPKRNTIYF. The full variable domain, rest sourced from reference TRBV13 and TRBJ1-3, is AAGVIQSPRHLIKEKRETATLKCYPIPRHDTVYWYQQGPGQDPQFLISFYEKMQSDKGSIPDRFSAQQFSDYHSELNMSSLELGDSALYFCASSQAEGPKRNTIYFGEGSWLTVV.

The J gene is TRBJ2-1, the V gene TRBV19; D gene uncertain. Germline V gene data show CDR1 as LNHDA and CDR2 as SQIVND (reference sequence). Trimming cost V 3 bases and J 9 bases, with 6 bases left between them. CDR3 length: 11 amino acids. The CDR3 spells CASSIGTEQFF. The CDR3 DNA sequence: TGTGCCAGTAGTATTGGCACTGAGCAGTTCTTC.

The rearrangement uses TRBV29-1 and TRBJ2-2, with a weak D call TRBD2 (6 bases). The CDR3 totals 13 residues. Germline V gives CDR1 SQVTM, CDR2 ANQGSEA. The CDR3 DNA sequence: TGCAGTGTCGAGGGACTGGGCACCGGGGAGCTGTTTTTT. This sequence encodes CSVEGLGTGELFF.

The rearrangement joins TRBV5-6 to TRBJ1-3; the match to TRBD1 covers 7 bases. The trim removed 1 base at V and 4 bases at J, leaving 2 bases unmatched. Germline values: CDR1 SGHDT, CDR2 YYEEEE. The length of the CDR3 is 14 residues. The CDR3 coding sequence is TGTGCCAGCAGCTTGACAGGGGACGGAAACACCATATATTTT. This codes for CASSLTGDGNTIYF.

The V gene is TRBV9, the J gene TRBJ2-1, with 12 bases fitting TRBD2. Germline-derived CDR1 and CDR2 are SGDLS and YYNGEE. The CDR3 has 16 residues. V was clipped by 4 bases and J by 7 bases; unmatched bases: 9. Here the CDR3 reads CASSPRLAGDSNEQFF. The CDR3 nucleotides are TGTGCCAGCAGCCCAAGACTAGCGGGAGACTCGAATGAGCAGTTCTTC.

This chain joins TRBV2 and TRBJ1-6, with no clear D. CDR1 and CDR2 from the germline V gene are SNHLY and FYNNEI. V shed 4 bases and J shed 14 bases, with 9 bases lying between them. The length of the CDR3 is 11 residues. The CDR3 nucleotides are TGTGCCAGCAGTGCTCAGTCCACCCTCCACTTT. Its protein product is CASSAQSTLHF.

This rearrangement joins TRBV27 to TRBJ2-7; D is undetermined. Germline V gene data show CDR1 as MNHEY and CDR2 as SMNVEV (reference sequence). Between the trimmed V and J ends, which lost 4 bases and 5 bases, there was a span of 18 bases. This CDR3 has 15 amino acids. The DNA for the CDR3 is TGTGCCAGCAGTTCACTTATTCGGACCCGGGACGAGCAGTACTTC. Protein sequence: CASSSLIRTRDEQYF.

This clone was counted only a few times. The J gene is TRBJ1-1, the V gene TRBV5-1; no clear D. CDR1 SGHRS and CDR2 YFSETQ come from the germline V gene. The CDR3 sequence is 15 residues long. Trimming stripped 0 bases from V and 1 base from J, with 10 bases between. The DNA for the CDR3 is TGCGCCAGCAGCTTGGATCTATTGGGGAACACTGAAGCTTTCTTT. Translated, it gives CASSLDLLGNTEAFF.

The rearrangement joins TRBV7-9 to TRBJ2-1, with a tentative D call TRBD2 (6 bases). The germline gives CDR1 SEHNR, CDR2 FQNEAQ (reference sequence). The V end was cut by 3 bases, the J end by 10 bases, with 7 bases between. The CDR3 contains 11 residues. CDR3 DNA: TGTGCCAGCAGCTTGGGAGGAGAGCAGTTCTTC. Encoded protein: CASSLGGEQFF.

The rearrangement joins TRBV19 to TRBJ1-5; no clear D gene. V was clipped by 10 bases and J by 4 bases, with 14 bases between them. The germline CDR1 and CDR2 sequences are LNHDA and SQIVND (reference sequence). This CDR3 comprises 13 residues. The CDR3 protein is CATHEGGNQPQHF. As DNA, the CDR3 is TGTGCCACTCACGAAGGAGGGAATCAGCCCCAGCATTTT.

V and J are TRBV28 and TRBJ1-3; no clear D gene. V was pared by 6 bases and J by 2 bases, with 14 bases between. The CDR3 has 15 amino acids. CDR1 MDHEN and CDR2 SYDVKM come from the germline V gene. CDR3 nucleotide sequence: TGTGCCAGCAGCCTTGGCGGGTCTACTGGAAACACCATATATTTT. Translated, it gives CASSLGGSTGNTIYF.

The chain combines TRBV10-3 with TRBJ2-5; 7 nucleotides agree with TRBD1. V lost 4 bases to trimming and J lost 4 bases; unmatched junction nucleotides: 9. This CDR3 region has 15 residues. CDR1 is ENHRY, CDR2 SYGVKD, per germline. CDR3 sequence (DNA): TGTGCCATCAGTGGGGTGACAGGGTTAGGAGAGACCCAGTACTTC. Residues: CAISGVTGLGETQYF.

This clone was seen a handful of times. This chain connects TRBV5-5 to TRBJ1-2; 10 bases agree with TRBD1. Germline trimming cut 0 bases from V and 13 bases from J; bases unmatched to any gene: 6. The CDR3 totals 13 residues. Germline-derived CDR1 and CDR2 are SGHKS and YYEKEE (reference sequence). The CDR3 coding sequence is TGTGCCAGCAGCTTGGTATTGGGACAGGGGATCACCTTC. This encodes CASSLVLGQGITF.

The rearrangement joins TRBV2 to TRBJ2-7; unclear D gene. The CDR3 is made up of 14 amino acids. Germline CDR1 is SNHLY and CDR2 is FYNNEI. The germline V and J ends were trimmed by 6 bases and 3 bases, with 15 bases remaining between them. The CDR3 DNA is TGTGCCAGCAGCACCTTTCGGCTCAACTACGAGCAGTACTTC. It yields the protein CASSTFRLNYEQYF.

V usage is TRBV11-2 and J usage is TRBJ2-7; 13 bases align to TRBD2. There are 15 residues in the CDR3. The germline V gene encodes CDR1 SGHAT and CDR2 FQNNGV. The trim removed 5 bases at V and 3 bases at J, leaving 4 bases unmatched. The CDR3 region has the DNA TGTGCCAGCAGCACGGGGACTAGCGGGAACTACGAGCAGTACTTC. Translating gives CASSTGTSGNYEQYF.